The T cell receptor beta chain under discussion was sequenced for a study of beta chain features in type 1 diabetes. Study results and limitations: At VDJ recombination sites, type 1 diabetes patients had fewer insertions and more deleted nucleotides. Within patients, naive, central memory and Treg TCRB repertoires seemed more similar than within healthy donors.

The CDR3 consists of 13 residues. The V gene end was trimmed by 4 bases and the J gene end by 3 bases; junction bases not matched to a gene: 3. Germline values: CDR1 SGHNT, CDR2 YYREEE (reference sequence). As regards this clone: Its antigen is undetermined.

Purity of each sorted population was above 95%. Sequencing targeted expressed TCRB transcripts, as all isolated RNA had been reverse transcribed. Profiled with immunoSEQ multiplex PCR; TCRdb holds only in-frame clones, not every one. The profile shows around 500,000 clones, about an eighth of them singletons. The TCR was taken from a woman aged 18-29 years in good health. Specimen: naive CD4+ T cells from blood. V gene TRBV5-4 combines with J gene TRBJ2-5, with TRBD1 matching over 7 bases. The CDR3 DNA sequence: TGTGCCAGCAGCCGGGACAGTGAAGAGACCCAGTACTTC. Amino acid sequence: CASSRDSEETQYF.